Detailed here is one TCR beta chain. The data were taken from a study of Ad26.COV2.S vaccination and SARS-CoV-2 variants. Treatment in this sample: some 20 received Ad26.COV2.S at low or high dose, single or two shots; about 5 received placebo; per-sample allocation not given. Specimens were obtained on day 63 following the first vaccine or placebo injection. Donation came from an adult in Boston who was aged 18-55 years. This CDR3 has 16 amino acids. Per germline, CDR1 LNHDA and CDR2 SQIVND (reference sequence). V lost 3 bases to trimming and J lost 4 bases, with 18 bases between them. The repertoire was sequenced with immunoSEQ multiplex PCR; TCRdb's copy has only in-frame clones and lacks some. The repertoire holds some 250,000 clones, with roughly 90% as singletons.

This chain connects TRBV19 to TRBJ1-2; D ambiguous. The sequence was collected from a person between 18 and 65 years old who received the Ad26.COV2.S COVID-19 vaccine or a placebo. This material consisted of peripheral blood, taken in a trial of Ad26.COV2.S vaccine versus placebo. In nucleotides, the CDR3 is TGTGCCAGTAGTATGCCCCCCGGCAGGAGCTCCTATGGCTACACCTTC. It translates to CASSMPPGRSSYGYTF.